This T cell receptor (beta chain) was identified during a study of CD8 T cells in Susac syndrome. Study outcomes and limitations: Acknowledgment was made by the study that its TCR sequencing and HLA analysis involved a relatively small number of individuals.

Random hexamers were used to reverse transcribe about 0.45 to 1 ug of RNA. TCR beta CDR3 was amplified by immunoSEQ covering 54 Vbeta and 13 Jbeta. TCRdb reprocessed the immunoSEQ multiplex PCR reads with MiXCR, giving one entry per CDR3 protein. In the table there are roughly 200,000 distinct CDR3 sequences, over 85% of which are singletons. Comments on this clonotype: Antigen: not known.

Sequencing of TCR beta covered CD8+ and CD4+ T cells obtained from blood. The CD8+ and CD4+ T cells were negatively isolated, with the TEMRA cells enriched by FACS. CDR1 is SGHAT and CDR2 is FQNNGV in the germline V gene. The CDR3 is made up of 15 amino acids. V was shortened by 1 base and J by 0 bases, with 7 bases between the two germline ends. This TCR was recovered from a human donor in good health. The chain is built from TRBV11-2 and TRBJ2-1, with D unclear. Sequencing was performed on CD4+ T cells from PBMCs. Written as DNA, the CDR3 is TGTGCCAGCAGCTTAGCCAGAAACTCCTACAATGAGCAGTTCTTC. Translated: CASSLARNSYNEQFF.